This TCR beta chain stems from a study of T cells after yellow fever vaccination. At the level of the study: In the case of low-cell-number fractions, SMART-Seq v4 Ultra Low Input was used for preparation. Study results and limitations: Researchers report a weaker secondary response that nonetheless peaked faster, day 5 versus 15.

Generation of TCR cDNA used 5'RACE template switching (which added a universal primer site and UMIs). TCRdb processed the 5' RACE reads anew with MiXCR; each CDR3 protein has one entry. The table includes some 100,000 distinct CDR3 sequences, more than 7.5% detected once. This clonotype was detected only a few times. V was trimmed by 6 bases and J by 5 bases, leaving 19 bases between them. The CDR3 loop spans 16 amino acids. Germline values: CDR1 MNHEY, CDR2 SMNVEV (reference sequence). The sample in question was CD8+ T cells not binding an NS4B(214-222) dextramer, sorted from PBMCs, obtained around 14 days after the first yellow fever vaccination. The receptor comes from a young man who received the YFV17D yellow fever vaccine. The V and J genes are TRBV27 and TRBJ1-4, with a weak D call TRBD1 (5 bases). Here the CDR3 reads CASRLIPGRANEKLFF. As DNA, the CDR3 is TGTGCCAGCAGATTAATCCCAGGGAGGGCAAATGAAAAACTGTTTTTT.